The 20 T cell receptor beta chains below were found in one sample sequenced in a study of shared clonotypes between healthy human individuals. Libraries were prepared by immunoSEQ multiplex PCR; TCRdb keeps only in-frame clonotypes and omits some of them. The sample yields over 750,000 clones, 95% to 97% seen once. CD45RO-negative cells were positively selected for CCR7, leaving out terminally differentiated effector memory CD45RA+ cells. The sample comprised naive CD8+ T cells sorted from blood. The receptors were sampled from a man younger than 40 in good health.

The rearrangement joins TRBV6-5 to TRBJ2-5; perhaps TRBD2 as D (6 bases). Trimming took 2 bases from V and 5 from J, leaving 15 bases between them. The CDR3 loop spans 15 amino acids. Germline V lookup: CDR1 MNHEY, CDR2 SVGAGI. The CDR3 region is CASSYGTAEVETQYF. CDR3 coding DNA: TGTGCCAGCAGTTACGGGACTGCAGAGGTCGAGACCCAGTACTTC.

CDR3 nucleotides: TGTGCCAGTACCAGGACAGGGCTCTGGACCGGGGAGCTGTTTTTT. Translation: CASTRTGLWTGELFF. The chain has TRBV19 and TRBJ2-2, with 8 bases fitting TRBD1. Looked up from germline, CDR1 is LNHDA and CDR2 is SQIVND (reference sequence). The CDR3 totals 15 residues. J was trimmed by 5 bases and V by 7 bases; bases with no gene match: 9. The variable domain in full, completed from reference TRBV19 and TRBJ2-2, reads DGGITQSPKYLFRKEGQNVTLSCEQNLNHDAMYWYRQDPGQGLRLIYYSQIVNDFQKGDIAEGYSVSREKKESFPLTVTSAQKNPTAFYLCASTRTGLWTGELFFGEGSRLTVL.

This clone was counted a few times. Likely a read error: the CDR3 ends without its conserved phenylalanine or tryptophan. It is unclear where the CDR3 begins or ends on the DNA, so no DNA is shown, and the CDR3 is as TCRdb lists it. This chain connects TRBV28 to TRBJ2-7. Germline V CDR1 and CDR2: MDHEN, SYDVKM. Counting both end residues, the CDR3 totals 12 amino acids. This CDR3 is CASSPISGSPGL.

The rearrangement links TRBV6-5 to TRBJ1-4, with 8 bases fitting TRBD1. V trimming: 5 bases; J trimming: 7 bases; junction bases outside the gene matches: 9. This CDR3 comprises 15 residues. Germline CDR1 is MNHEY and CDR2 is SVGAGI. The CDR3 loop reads CASSPSGGVGEKLFF. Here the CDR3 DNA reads TGTGCCAGCAGTCCGTCAGGGGGCGTAGGTGAAAAACTGTTTTTT.

CDR3 protein: CASSLWGTGNYEQYF. CDR3 sequence (DNA): TGTGCCAGCAGCTTATGGGGGACAGGGAACTACGAGCAGTACTTC. The J gene is TRBJ2-7, the V gene TRBV7-2, with TRBD1 identical over 9 bases. Germline assignment: CDR1 SGHTA and CDR2 FQGNSA. This CDR3 has 15 residues. Germline trimming cut 2 bases from V and 3 bases from J; bases unmatched to any gene: 5. Filled out from reference TRBV7-2 and TRBJ2-7, the complete variable domain reads GAGVSQSPSNKVTEKGKDVELRCDPISGHTALYWYRQSLGQGLEFLIYFQGNSAPDKSGLPSDRFSAERTGGSVSTLTIQRTQQEDSAVYLCASSLWGTGNYEQYFGPGTRLTVT.

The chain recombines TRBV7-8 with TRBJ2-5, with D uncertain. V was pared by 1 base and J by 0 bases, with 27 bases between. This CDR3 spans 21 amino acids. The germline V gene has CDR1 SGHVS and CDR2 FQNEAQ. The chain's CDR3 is CASSLVSPSAKWGGYQETQYF. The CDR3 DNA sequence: TGTGCCAGCAGCTTAGTTTCCCCCAGCGCAAAATGGGGTGGGTACCAAGAGACCCAGTACTTC.

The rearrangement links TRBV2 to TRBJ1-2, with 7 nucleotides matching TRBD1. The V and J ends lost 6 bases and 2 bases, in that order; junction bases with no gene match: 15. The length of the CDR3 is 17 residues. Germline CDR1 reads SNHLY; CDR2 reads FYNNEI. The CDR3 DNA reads TGTGCCAGCAGGCTAAACAGAGGACAGGCCGAGAACTATGGCTACACCTTC. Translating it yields CASRLNRGQAENYGYTF.

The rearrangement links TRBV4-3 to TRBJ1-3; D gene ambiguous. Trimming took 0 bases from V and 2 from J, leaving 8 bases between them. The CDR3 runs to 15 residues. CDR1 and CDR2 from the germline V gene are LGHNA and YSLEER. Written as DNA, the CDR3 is TGCGCCAGCAGCCAAGACGGTACAACTGGAAACACCATATATTTT. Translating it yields CASSQDGTTGNTIYF.

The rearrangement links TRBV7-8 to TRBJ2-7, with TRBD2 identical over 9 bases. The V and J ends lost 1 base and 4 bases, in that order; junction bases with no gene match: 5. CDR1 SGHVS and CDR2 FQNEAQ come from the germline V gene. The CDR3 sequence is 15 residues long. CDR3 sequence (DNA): TGTGCCAGCAGCTTAGGGACTAGCGTCCTTTACGAGCAGTACTTC. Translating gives CASSLGTSVLYEQYF.

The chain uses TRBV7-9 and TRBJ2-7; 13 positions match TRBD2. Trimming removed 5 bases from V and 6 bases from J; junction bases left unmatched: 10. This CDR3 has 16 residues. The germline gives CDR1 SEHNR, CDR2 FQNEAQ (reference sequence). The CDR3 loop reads CASSPQNGLAGAEQYF. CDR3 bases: TGTGCCAGCAGCCCCCAAAACGGACTAGCGGGAGCCGAGCAGTACTTC.

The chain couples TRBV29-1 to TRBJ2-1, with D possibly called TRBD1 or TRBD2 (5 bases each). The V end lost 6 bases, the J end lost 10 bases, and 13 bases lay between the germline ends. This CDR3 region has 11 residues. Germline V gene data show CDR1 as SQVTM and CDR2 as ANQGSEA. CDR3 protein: CSVFLWDEQFF. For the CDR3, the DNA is TGCAGCGTCTTCCTTTGGGACGAGCAGTTCTTC.

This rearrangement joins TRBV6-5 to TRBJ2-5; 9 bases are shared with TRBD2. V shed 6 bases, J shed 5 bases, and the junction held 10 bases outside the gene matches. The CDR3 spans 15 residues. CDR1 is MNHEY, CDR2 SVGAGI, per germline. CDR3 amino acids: CASRLAGGRRETQYF. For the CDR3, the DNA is TGTGCCAGCAGATTGGCGGGGGGGCGCCGGGAGACCCAGTACTTC.

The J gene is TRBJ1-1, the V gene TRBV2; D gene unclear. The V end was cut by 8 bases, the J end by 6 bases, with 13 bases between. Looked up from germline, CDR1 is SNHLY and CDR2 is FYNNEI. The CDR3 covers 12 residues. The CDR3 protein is CASGEGFAEAFF. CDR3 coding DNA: TGTGCCAGCGGAGAAGGGTTCGCTGAAGCTTTCTTT.

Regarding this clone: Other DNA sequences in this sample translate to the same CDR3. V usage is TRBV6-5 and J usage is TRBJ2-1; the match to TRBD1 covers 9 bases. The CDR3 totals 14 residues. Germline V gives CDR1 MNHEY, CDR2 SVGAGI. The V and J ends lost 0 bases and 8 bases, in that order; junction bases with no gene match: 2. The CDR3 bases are TGTGCCAGCAGTTACTCCACAGGGGGCGATGAGCAGTTCTTC. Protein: CASSYSTGGDEQFF.

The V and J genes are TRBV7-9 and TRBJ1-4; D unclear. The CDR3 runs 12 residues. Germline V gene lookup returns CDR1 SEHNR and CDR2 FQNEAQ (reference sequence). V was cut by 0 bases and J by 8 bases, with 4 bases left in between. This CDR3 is CASSLAAEKLFF. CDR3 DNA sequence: TGTGCCAGCAGCTTAGCCGCCGAAAAACTGTTTTTT.

CDR3 amino acids: CASRGPPTSGRPADTQYF. CDR3 DNA: TGCGCCAGCAGGGGGCCCCCGACTAGCGGAAGGCCCGCAGATACGCAGTATTTT. This chain joins TRBV10-2 and TRBJ2-3, with 9 nucleotides matching TRBD2. Per germline, CDR1 WSHSY and CDR2 SAAADI. CDR3 length equals 18 residues. The junction had 17 bases not matched to a gene; V was cut back by 6 bases and J by 4 bases.

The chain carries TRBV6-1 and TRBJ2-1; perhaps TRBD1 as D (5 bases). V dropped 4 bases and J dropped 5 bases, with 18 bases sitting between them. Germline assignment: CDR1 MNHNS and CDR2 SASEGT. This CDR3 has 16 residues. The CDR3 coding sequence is TGTGCCAGCAGTGTATGGACAAGACCAAGCGACAATGAGCAGTTCTTC. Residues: CASSVWTRPSDNEQFF.

This CDR3 is CASSLADRSLGYTF. In nucleotides, the CDR3 is TGTGCCAGCAGCTTAGCGGACAGATCGCTTGGCTACACCTTC. The chain is built from TRBV7-9 and TRBJ1-2; D possibly corresponds to TRBD1 (6 bases). The CDR3 has 14 amino acids. V gave up 0 bases and J gave up 7 bases, with 12 bases separating them. CDR1 is SEHNR and CDR2 is FQNEAQ in the germline V gene (reference sequence).

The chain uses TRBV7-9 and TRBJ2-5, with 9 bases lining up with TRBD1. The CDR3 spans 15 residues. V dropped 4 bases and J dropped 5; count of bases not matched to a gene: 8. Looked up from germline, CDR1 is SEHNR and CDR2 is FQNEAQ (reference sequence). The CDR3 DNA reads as TGTGCCAGCAGCTCCCTACAGGGGGCGATGGAGACCCAGTACTTC. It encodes CASSSLQGAMETQYF.

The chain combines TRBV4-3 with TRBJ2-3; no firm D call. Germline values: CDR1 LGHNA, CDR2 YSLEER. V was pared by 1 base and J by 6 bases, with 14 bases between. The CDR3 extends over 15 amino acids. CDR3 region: CASSQAVTPRDTQYF. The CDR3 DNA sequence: TGCGCCAGCAGCCAAGCCGTAACCCCCCGGGATACGCAGTATTTT.